These 28 T cell receptor beta chains came from one sample sequenced in a study of blood T cells in healthy people across ages (dated by TCRdb to about 2015). Libraries were constructed by 5' RACE. The sample was run on an Illumina HiSeq 2500. A second PCR of roughly 7 to 11 cycles was performed with a sample-barcoded 5' primer and a J-beta primer mix. TCRdb handled the public reads itself, with Q25 trimming in fastp and clone calling in MiXCR, and kept productive beta chains. A single entry per CDR3 protein holds the most common genes and DNA from its merged rows. The sample yields about 1,600,000 distinct CDR3 sequences; around 39% were counted once. 6.5% to 10% of the sample rests with the top ten. The sequencing sample was made of blood. These receptors all stem from a woman younger than 30 in good health.

The rearrangement uses TRBV18 and TRBJ2-3; 9 positions match TRBD2. J was trimmed by 3 bases and V by 2 bases; bases with no gene match: 12. This CDR3 is 18 amino acids long. Looked up from germline, CDR1 is KGHSH and CDR2 is LQKENI. The CDR3 region is CASSPRQAGGPGTDTQYF. In DNA, the CDR3 is TGTGCCAGCTCACCAAGACAAGCGGGAGGCCCCGGGACAGATACGCAGTATTTT.

This chain connects TRBV5-5 to TRBJ1-2; D is unclear. In germline, CDR1 is SGHKS, CDR2 YYEKEE (reference sequence). CDR3 length equals 17 residues. The V and J ends lost 4 bases and 1 base respectively, with 20 bases between them. The CDR3 DNA is TGTGCCAGCAGCGCGAAGGGAGACAAGCCGATTAACTATGGCTACACCTTC. This gives the protein CASSAKGDKPINYGYTF.

V gene TRBV9 combines with J gene TRBJ1-5; D gene ambiguous. The CDR3 is 15 residues long. Germline V CDR1 and CDR2: SGDLS, YYNGEE. V was clipped by 4 bases and J by 5 bases, with 16 bases between them. The CDR3 sequence is CASSPLWQLDQPQHF. In nucleotides, the CDR3 is TGTGCCAGCAGCCCCCTTTGGCAGCTCGATCAGCCCCAGCATTTT.

J is TRBJ2-7 and V is TRBV16, with unresolved D. With 4 bases removed from V and 4 bases from J, the gap between germline ends came to 20 bases. The CDR3 extends over 16 amino acids. The V gene's germline CDR1 is KGHSY and CDR2 FQNENV. CDR3 nucleotides: TGTGCCAGCAGCCCTCAGAGAAACAAAAGACTTTACGAGCAGTACTTC. Translation gives CASSPQRNKRLYEQYF. The whole variable domain, filled in from reference TRBV16 and TRBJ2-7, reads GEEVAQTPKHLVRGEGQKAKLYCAPIKGHSYVFWYQQVLKNEFKFLISFQNENVFDETGMPKERFSAKCLPNSPCSLEIQATKLEDSAVYFCASSPQRNKRLYEQYFGPGTRLTVT.

The chain joins TRBV12-5 to TRBJ1-5; 9 bases line up with TRBD1. The CDR3 runs to 15 residues. Germline V gene sequence: CDR1 LGHNT, CDR2 FRNRAP. V lost 4 bases to trimming and J lost 7 bases; unmatched junction nucleotides: 8. The CDR3 DNA is TGTGCTAGTGGTTGGGACGGGACAGGGCCCCAGCCCCAGCATTTT. It codes for CASGWDGTGPQPQHF.

The chain links TRBV20-1 to TRBJ2-7; 8 positions agree with TRBD2. Germline assignment: CDR1 DFQATT and CDR2 SNEGSKA (reference sequence). The J segment lost 1 base and the V segment lost 3 bases, leaving 8 bases of the junction unmatched. The CDR3 has 15 residues. Written as DNA, the CDR3 is TGCAGTGCTAGCTCTGACGGGAGGGCTTCCTACGAGCAGTACTTC. Encoded protein: CSASSDGRASYEQYF.

V gene TRBV20-1 combines with J gene TRBJ2-7; D call uncertain. V gave up 0 bases and J gave up 7 bases, with 22 bases separating them. Looked up from germline, CDR1 is DFQATT and CDR2 is SNEGSKA (reference sequence). The CDR3 covers 16 residues. The CDR3 DNA reads TGCAGTGCTAGAGACCTGATGGCGGAAGAATACAATGAGCAGTACTTC. This translates into CSARDLMAEEYNEQYF.

The sample holds one count of this clonotype. The chain uses TRBV27 and TRBJ2-4; D uncertain. The end of the DNA aligns better with TRBJ2-7, so the J call may be wrong. This CDR3 has 13 residues. Germline V CDR1 and CDR2: MNHEY, SMNVEV (reference sequence). CDR3 loop: CASSSRLTYEQYF. The CDR3 DNA is TGTGCCAGCAGTTCCCGCCTTACCTACGAGCAGTACTTC.

The chain is built from TRBV5-1 and TRBJ2-1; 10 bases fit TRBD2. The V gene end was trimmed by 0 bases and the J gene end by 1 base; junction bases not matched to a gene: 10. Germline CDR1 SGHRS, CDR2 YFSETQ. The CDR3 runs to 19 residues. The DNA for the CDR3 is TGCGCCAGCAGCTTGGTACGTCTGAGCGGGAGGGCGTCCTACAATGAGCAGTTCTTC. Protein product: CASSLVRLSGRASYNEQFF.

Turning to this clonotype: One base away lies a much larger clone, so this may be a sequencing read error. This chain uses TRBV7-9 with TRBJ2-6, with 7 bases identical to TRBD2. The CDR3 covers 16 residues. The V gene's germline CDR1 is SEHNR and CDR2 FQNEAQ (reference sequence). The CDR3 DNA sequence: TGTGCCAGCAGCTTTCAGGGAGGGTCTGAGGCCAACGTCCTGACTTTC. Translated: CASSFQGGSEANVLTF. The full variable domain, rest sourced from reference TRBV7-9 and TRBJ2-6, is DTGVSQNPRHKITKRGQNVTFRCDPISEHNRLYWYRQTLGQGPEFLTYFQNEAQLEKSRLLSDRFSAERPKGSFSTLEIQRTEQGDSAMYLCASSFQGGSEANVLTFGAGSRLTVL.

V usage is TRBV20-1 and J usage is TRBJ1-1; no firm D call. The CDR3 sequence is 15 residues long. The ends were cut back, 0 bases at V and 2 bases at J, with 13 bases in the middle. CDR1 is DFQATT, CDR2 SNEGSKA, per germline (reference sequence). The CDR3 reads CSARDPRGINTEAFF. For the CDR3, the DNA is TGCAGTGCTAGAGATCCGCGGGGAATAAACACTGAAGCTTTCTTT.

The V call is TRBV5-1, the J call TRBJ2-7, with 7 bases identical to TRBD2. J gave up 4 bases and V 0 bases, and 7 bases lay outside the gene matches. The CDR3 is made up of 15 amino acids. Germline V gene lookup returns CDR1 SGHRS and CDR2 YFSETQ. CDR3 nucleotides: TGCGCCAGCAGCTTGGTCGGGGGAGGGAGGTACGAGCAGTACTTC. This gives the protein CASSLVGGGRYEQYF.

This clonotype was observed a handful of times. The chain couples TRBV4-1 to TRBJ1-1, with D unclear. CDR3 length: 14 residues. The germline V and J ends were trimmed by 2 bases and 3 bases, with 10 bases remaining between them. The V gene's germline CDR1 is MGHRA and CDR2 YSYEKL. CDR3 region: CASSQPNSDTEAFF. The DNA for the CDR3 is TGCGCCAGCAGCCAACCTAACAGCGACACTGAAGCTTTCTTT.

This chain links TRBV13 with TRBJ2-1, with unresolved D. The CDR3 loop spans 13 amino acids. Germline lookup yields CDR1 PRHDT and CDR2 FYEKMQ (reference sequence). V was clipped by 5 bases and J by 9 bases, with 14 bases between them. The chain's CDR3 is CASSPGPGGEQFF. Written as DNA, the CDR3 is TGTGCCAGCAGCCCCGGGCCGGGCGGTGAGCAGTTCTTC. Full variable domain (missing parts from reference TRBV13 and TRBJ2-1): AAGVIQSPRHLIKEKRETATLKCYPIPRHDTVYWYQQGPGQDPQFLISFYEKMQSDKGSIPDRFSAQQFSDYHSELNMSSLELGDSALYFCASSPGPGGEQFFGPGTRLTVL.

This clonotype was seen at least ten times. CDR3 amino acids: CASSPALLGNNEQFF. CDR3 nucleotides: TGTGCCAGCAGCCCAGCGCTGTTGGGTAACAATGAGCAGTTCTTC. The rearrangement uses TRBV7-9 and TRBJ2-1; D call uncertain. CDR3 length: 15 amino acids. The germline CDR1 and CDR2 sequences are SEHNR and FQNEAQ (reference sequence). V was cut by 5 bases and J by 5 bases, with 16 bases left in between.

This clonotype has a handful of counts. The chain combines TRBV7-2 with TRBJ1-4; possible D gene TRBD1, 5 bases. V lost 3 bases and J lost 8, with 10 bases in between. CDR3 length equals 13 residues. Per the germline V gene, CDR1 is SGHTA and CDR2 is FQGNSA. Here the CDR3 reads CASSLETEEKLFF. CDR3 sequence (DNA): TGTGCCAGCAGCTTGGAGACAGAGGAAAAACTGTTTTTT.

V usage is TRBV7-9 and J usage is TRBJ2-7, with a possible D match to TRBD2 (5 bases). Trimming stripped 5 bases from V and 3 bases from J, with 14 bases between. This CDR3 comprises 14 residues. From germline, CDR1 is SEHNR and CDR2 FQNEAQ (reference sequence). CDR3 in DNA: TGTGCCAGCAGCAGGTCTTTGGGGAGCTACGAGCAGTACTTC. This codes for CASSRSLGSYEQYF.

This chain joins TRBV12-3 or TRBV12-4 and TRBJ2-5; possible D gene TRBD1, 5 bases. CDR3 length equals 14 residues. V was shortened by 6 bases and J by 1 base, with 12 bases between the two germline ends. The CDR3 DNA follows: TGTGCCAGCAGCAAGGGGTCCGGCCAAGAGACCCAGTACTTC. Translating it yields CASSKGSGQETQYF.

This clonotype came up a few times. V and J are TRBV11-2 and TRBJ1-1; D unresolved. Germline V lookup: CDR1 SGHAT, CDR2 FQNNGV. CDR3 length equals 16 residues. V was trimmed by 1 base and J by 0 bases, leaving 12 bases between them. This chain's CDR3 is CASSLVGSFMNTEAFF. CDR3 nucleotide sequence: TGTGCCAGCAGCTTAGTGGGCAGTTTCATGAACACTGAAGCTTTCTTT.

As DNA, the CDR3 is TGTGCCAGCAGGGCTAGCAGGAGTCTCGCCGGGGAGCTGTTTTTT. Protein product: CASRASRSLAGELFF. J is TRBJ2-2 and V is TRBV12-3 or TRBV12-4; weak D call: TRBD2 (5 bases). The V and J ends lost 6 bases and 6 bases respectively, with 17 bases between them. The CDR3 has 15 amino acids.

The CDR3 is CASSQDGKGVIFSEPQHF. The CDR3 coding sequence is TGCGCCAGCAGCCAAGATGGGAAAGGGGTTATCTTCAGCGAGCCCCAGCATTTT. The J gene is TRBJ1-5, the V gene TRBV4-1, with D perhaps TRBD1 (5 bases). The V gene lost 0 bases and the J gene lost 8 bases, with 23 bases spanning the gap. Germline CDR1 MGHRA, CDR2 YSYEKL. CDR3 length: 18 amino acids.

This clonotype was picked up a small number of times. This sequence joins TRBV12-3 or TRBV12-4 and TRBJ2-5; tentative D call: TRBD2 (5 bases). The CDR3 contains 12 residues. Trimming took 6 bases from V and 4 from J, leaving 9 bases between them. The CDR3 DNA reads TGTGCCAGCAGGTCTCGGGGAGAGACCCAGTACTTC. Translating gives CASRSRGETQYF.

This clonotype turned up a few times. Here the CDR3 reads CSVEDRLALTTDTQYF. In nucleotides, the CDR3 is TGCAGCGTTGAAGATCGACTAGCGCTAACCACAGATACGCAGTATTTT. This chain links TRBV29-1 with TRBJ2-3, with 8 positions matching TRBD2. CDR1 is SQVTM and CDR2 is ANQGSEA in the germline V gene. There are 16 residues in the CDR3. Trimming removed 0 bases from V and 2 bases from J; junction bases left unmatched: 7.

The CDR3 protein is CASGSPTSGRFRETQYF. CDR3 bases: TGTGCCAGCGGCTCCCCGACTAGCGGGAGGTTCAGAGAGACCCAGTACTTC. The genes are TRBV7-9 and TRBJ2-5; 13 positions agree with TRBD2. The V segment lost 8 bases and the J segment 4 bases; nucleotides outside the gene matches: 13. The germline V gene has CDR1 SEHNR and CDR2 FQNEAQ (reference sequence). The CDR3 contains 17 residues.

This chain links TRBV6-2 or TRBV6-3 with TRBJ2-7, with 9 nucleotides matching TRBD1. This CDR3 contains 14 residues. V lost 7 bases to trimming and J lost 7 bases; unmatched junction nucleotides: 11. Per germline, CDR1 MNHEY and CDR2 SVGEGT. Here the CDR3 DNA reads TGTGCCAGCACCCCGTGGACAGGGGATTTAGAGCAGTACTTC. It codes for CASTPWTGDLEQYF.

The V gene is TRBV5-1, the J gene TRBJ2-5; D is unclear. This CDR3 comprises 13 residues. Per germline, CDR1 SGHRS and CDR2 YFSETQ. The V end was cut by 6 bases, the J end by 4 bases, with 13 bases between. The DNA for the CDR3 is TGCGCCAGCACAAGAAGTGGCGGAGAGACCCAGTACTTC. This encodes CASTRSGGETQYF.

This clonotype was counted a few times. This chain uses TRBV25-1 with TRBJ2-7; the D is unclear. The germline CDR1 and CDR2 sequences are MGHDK and SYGVNS. The CDR3 spans 11 residues. Trimming took 4 bases from V and 9 from J, leaving 10 bases between them. The CDR3 DNA reads TGTGCCAGCAGTGGAACGCGAGGGCAGTACTTC. Its protein is CASSGTRGQYF.

The CDR3 here is CASSSRVASGEQYF. CDR3 bases: TGTGCCAGCAGTTCCAGGGTCGCGTCGGGAGAGCAGTACTTC. This chain joins TRBV12-3 or TRBV12-4 and TRBJ2-4, with D tentatively TRBD2 (6 bases). The CDR3 has 14 amino acids. The germline V and J ends were trimmed by 4 bases and 13 bases, with 20 bases remaining between them.